The text below deals with one T cell receptor beta chain. The antigen is not known. The data belong to a study of T cell responses to AZD1222 COVID-19 vaccine. Germline CDR1 is SGDLS and CDR2 is YYNGEE. Trimming pared 0 bases from V and 8 bases from J, leaving 14 bases between. The CDR3 totals 14 residues. Clones were read by immunoSEQ multiplex PCR, and TCRdb kept only the in-frame ones, dropping some. Among 75,000 to 100,000 clones listed, approximately 90% were seen once. General observations from the study: Regions left unmutated in variants are reportedly the target of nearly half of spike-specific TCRs. Clonal diversity was possibly underestimated; the donors were predominantly white British and more often female.

The sequence came from an adult in good health. V usage is TRBV9 and J usage is TRBJ1-2; D remains unclear. Material: peripheral blood, obtained on day 0 of AZD1222 vaccination. The CDR3 sequence is CASSVDMVLRGYTF. CDR3 nucleotides: TGTGCCAGCAGCGTAGATATGGTGCTGCGGGGCTACACCTTC. Variable domain in full (rest from reference TRBV9 and TRBJ1-2): DSGVTQTPKHLITATGQRVTLRCSPRSGDLSVYWYQQSLDQGLQFLIQYYNGEERAKGNILERFSAQQFPDLHSELNLSSLELGDSALYFCASSVDMVLRGYTFGSGTRLTVV.